This T cell receptor (beta chain) was profiled in a study of cytomegalovirus exposure and HLA in healthy donors. The CDR3 extends over 12 amino acids. V lost 4 bases and J 3 bases, leaving 6 bases between the germline ends. The germline gives CDR1 SNHLY, CDR2 FYNNEI. The PCR ran on 60 Vbeta and 13 Jbeta primers. Libraries were prepared by immunoSEQ multiplex PCR; TCRdb keeps only in-frame clonotypes and omits some of them. The sample yields over 130,000 clones, 70% to 90% seen once. Input material: PBMCs. This clonotype was sampled from a woman aged 40 to 49 in good health and CMV-seronegative. V usage is TRBV2 and J usage is TRBJ2-5, with no clear D. CDR3 loop: CASSVREETQYF. The CDR3 bases are TGTGCCAGCAGTGTTCGGGAAGAGACCCAGTACTTC.